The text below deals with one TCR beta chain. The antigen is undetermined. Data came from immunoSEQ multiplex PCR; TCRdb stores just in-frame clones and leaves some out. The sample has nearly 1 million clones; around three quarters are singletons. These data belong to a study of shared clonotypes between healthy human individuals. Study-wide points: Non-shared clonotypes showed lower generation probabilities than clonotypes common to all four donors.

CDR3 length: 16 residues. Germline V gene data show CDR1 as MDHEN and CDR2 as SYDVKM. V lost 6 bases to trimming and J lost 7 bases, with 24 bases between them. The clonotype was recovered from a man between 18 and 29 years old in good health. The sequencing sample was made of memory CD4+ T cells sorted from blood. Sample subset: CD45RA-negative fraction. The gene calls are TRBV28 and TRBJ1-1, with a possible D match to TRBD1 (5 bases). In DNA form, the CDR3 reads TGTGCCAGCAGGGGGTCCAGGGATGGAGCCCAGTTTGAAGCTTTCTTT. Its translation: CASRGSRDGAQFEAFF.